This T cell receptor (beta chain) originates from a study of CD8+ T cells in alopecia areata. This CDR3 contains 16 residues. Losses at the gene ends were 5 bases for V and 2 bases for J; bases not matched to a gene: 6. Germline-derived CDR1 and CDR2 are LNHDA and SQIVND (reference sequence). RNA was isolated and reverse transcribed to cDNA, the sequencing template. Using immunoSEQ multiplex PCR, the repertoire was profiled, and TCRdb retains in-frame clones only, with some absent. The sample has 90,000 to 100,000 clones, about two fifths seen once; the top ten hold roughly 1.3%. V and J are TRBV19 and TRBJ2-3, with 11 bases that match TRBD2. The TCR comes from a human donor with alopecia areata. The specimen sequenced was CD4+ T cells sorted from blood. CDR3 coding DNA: TGTGCCAGTAGTCACGCTAGCGGGAGGTTCACAGATACGCAGTATTTT. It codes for CASSHASGRFTDTQYF.